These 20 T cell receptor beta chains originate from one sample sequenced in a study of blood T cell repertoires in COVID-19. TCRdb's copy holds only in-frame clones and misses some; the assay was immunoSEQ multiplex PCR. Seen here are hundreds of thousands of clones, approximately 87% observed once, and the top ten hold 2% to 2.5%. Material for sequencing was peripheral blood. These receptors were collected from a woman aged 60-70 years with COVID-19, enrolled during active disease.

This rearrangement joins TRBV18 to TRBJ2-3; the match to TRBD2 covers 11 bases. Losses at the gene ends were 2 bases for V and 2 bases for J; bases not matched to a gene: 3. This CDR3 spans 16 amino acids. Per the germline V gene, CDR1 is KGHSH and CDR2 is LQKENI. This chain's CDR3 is CASSPGTSGYTDTQYF. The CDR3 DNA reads TGTGCCAGCTCACCAGGGACTAGCGGATACACAGATACGCAGTATTTT.

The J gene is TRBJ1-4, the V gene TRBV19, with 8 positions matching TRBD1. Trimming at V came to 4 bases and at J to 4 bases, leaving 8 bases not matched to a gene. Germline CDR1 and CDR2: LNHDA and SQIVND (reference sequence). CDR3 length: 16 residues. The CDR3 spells CASSKNGQGGNEKLFF. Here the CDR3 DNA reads TGTGCCAGTAGTAAAAATGGACAGGGAGGTAATGAAAAACTGTTTTTT. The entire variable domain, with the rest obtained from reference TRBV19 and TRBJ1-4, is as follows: DGGITQSPKYLFRKEGQNVTLSCEQNLNHDAMYWYRQDPGQGLRLIYYSQIVNDFQKGDIAEGYSVSREKKESFPLTVTSAQKNPTAFYLCASSKNGQGGNEKLFFGSGTQLSVL.

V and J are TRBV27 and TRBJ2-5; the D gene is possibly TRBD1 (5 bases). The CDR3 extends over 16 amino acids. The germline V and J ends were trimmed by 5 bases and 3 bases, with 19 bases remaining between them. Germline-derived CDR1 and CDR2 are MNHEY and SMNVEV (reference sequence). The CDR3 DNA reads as TGTGCCAGCAGTCTTTTCCCTCCGACAGAGAAAGAGACCCAGTACTTC. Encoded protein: CASSLFPPTEKETQYF.

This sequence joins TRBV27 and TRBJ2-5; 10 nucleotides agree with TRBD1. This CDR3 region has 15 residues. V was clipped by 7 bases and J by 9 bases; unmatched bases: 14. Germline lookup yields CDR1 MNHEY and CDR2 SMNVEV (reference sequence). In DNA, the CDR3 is TGTGCCAGCACCACCATCGGGAGACAGGGGGCGGCCCAGTACTTC. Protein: CASTTIGRQGAAQYF.

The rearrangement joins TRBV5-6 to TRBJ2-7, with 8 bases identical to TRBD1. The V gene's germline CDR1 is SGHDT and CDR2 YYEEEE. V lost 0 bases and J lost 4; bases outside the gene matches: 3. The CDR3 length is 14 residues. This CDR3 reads CASSLAGGGYEQYF. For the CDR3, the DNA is TGTGCCAGCAGCTTGGCAGGGGGCGGATACGAGCAGTACTTC.

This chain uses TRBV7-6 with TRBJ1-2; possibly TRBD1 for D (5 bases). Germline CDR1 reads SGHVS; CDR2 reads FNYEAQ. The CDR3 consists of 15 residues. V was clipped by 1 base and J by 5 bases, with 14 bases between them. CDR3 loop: CASSLEGDSIYGYTF. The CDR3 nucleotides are TGTGCCAGCAGCTTAGAGGGCGACAGCATATATGGCTACACCTTC. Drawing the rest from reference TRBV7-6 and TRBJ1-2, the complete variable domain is GAGVSQSPRYKVTKRGQDVALRCDPISGHVSLYWYRQALGQGPEFLTYFNYEAQQDKSGLPNDRFSAERPEGSISTLTIQRTEQRDSAMYRCASSLEGDSIYGYTFGSGTRLTVV.

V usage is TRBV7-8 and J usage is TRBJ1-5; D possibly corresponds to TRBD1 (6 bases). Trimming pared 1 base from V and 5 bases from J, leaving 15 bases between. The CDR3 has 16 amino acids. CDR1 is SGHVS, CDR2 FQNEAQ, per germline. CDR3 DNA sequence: TGTGCCAGCAGCTTAGGATTCCCGGGGGGCCATCAGCCCCAGCATTTT. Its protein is CASSLGFPGGHQPQHF.

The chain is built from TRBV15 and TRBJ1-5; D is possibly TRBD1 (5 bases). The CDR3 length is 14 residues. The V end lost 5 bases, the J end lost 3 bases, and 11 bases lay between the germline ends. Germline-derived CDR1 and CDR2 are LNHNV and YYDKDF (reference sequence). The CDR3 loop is CATSGRGVNQPQHF. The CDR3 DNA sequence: TGTGCCACCAGCGGGCGGGGGGTCAATCAGCCCCAGCATTTT.

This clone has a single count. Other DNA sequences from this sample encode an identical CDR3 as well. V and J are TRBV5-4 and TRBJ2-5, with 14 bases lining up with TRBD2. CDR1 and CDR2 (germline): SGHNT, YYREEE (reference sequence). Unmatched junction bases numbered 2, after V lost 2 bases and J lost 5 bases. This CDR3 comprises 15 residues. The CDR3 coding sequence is TGTGCCAGCAGCTTAAGACTAGCGGGGGGGGAGACCCAGTACTTC. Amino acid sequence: CASSLRLAGGETQYF. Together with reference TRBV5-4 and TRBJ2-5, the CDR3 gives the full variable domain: ETGVTQSPTHLIKTRGQQVTLRCSSQSGHNTVSWYQQALGQGPQFIFQYYREEENGRGNFPPRFSGLQFPNYSSELNVNALELDDSALYLCASSLRLAGGETQYFGPGTRLLVL.

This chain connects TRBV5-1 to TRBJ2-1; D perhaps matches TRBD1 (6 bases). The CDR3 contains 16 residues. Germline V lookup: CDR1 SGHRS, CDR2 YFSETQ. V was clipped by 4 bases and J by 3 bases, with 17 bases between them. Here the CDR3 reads CASSASPGVLYNEQFF. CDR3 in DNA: TGCGCCAGCAGCGCGTCACCAGGGGTCCTCTACAATGAGCAGTTCTTC.

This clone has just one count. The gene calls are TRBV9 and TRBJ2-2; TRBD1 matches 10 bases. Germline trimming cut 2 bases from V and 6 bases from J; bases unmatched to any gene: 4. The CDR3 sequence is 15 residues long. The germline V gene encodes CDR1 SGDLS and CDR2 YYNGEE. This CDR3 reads CASSVYGQGAGELFF. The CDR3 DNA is TGTGCCAGCAGCGTCTACGGACAGGGGGCCGGGGAGCTGTTTTTT.

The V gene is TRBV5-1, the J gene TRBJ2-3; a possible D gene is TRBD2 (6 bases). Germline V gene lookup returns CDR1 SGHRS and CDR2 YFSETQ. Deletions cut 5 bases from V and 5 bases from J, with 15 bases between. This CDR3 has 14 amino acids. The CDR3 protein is CASRVGGEVDTQYF. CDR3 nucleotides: TGCGCCAGCAGGGTCGGCGGGGAAGTAGATACGCAGTATTTT.

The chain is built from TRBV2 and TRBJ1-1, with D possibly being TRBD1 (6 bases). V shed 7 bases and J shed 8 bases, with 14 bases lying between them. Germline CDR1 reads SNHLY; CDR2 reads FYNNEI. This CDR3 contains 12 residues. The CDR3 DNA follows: TGTGCCAGCACCATAAGAGGGACAGAAGCTTTCTTT. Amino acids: CASTIRGTEAFF.

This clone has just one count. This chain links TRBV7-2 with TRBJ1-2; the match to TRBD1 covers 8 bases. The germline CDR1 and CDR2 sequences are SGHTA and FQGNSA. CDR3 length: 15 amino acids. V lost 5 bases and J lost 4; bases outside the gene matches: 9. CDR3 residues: CASSTRQGLIYGYTF. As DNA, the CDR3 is TGTGCCAGCAGCACGCGACAGGGGCTTATCTATGGCTACACCTTC.

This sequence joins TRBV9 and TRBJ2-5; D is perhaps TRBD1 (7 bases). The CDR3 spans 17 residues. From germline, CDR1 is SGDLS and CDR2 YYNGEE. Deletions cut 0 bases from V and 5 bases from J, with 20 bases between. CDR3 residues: CASSVGRVTQGGETQYF. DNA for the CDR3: TGTGCCAGCAGCGTAGGAAGAGTAACCCAGGGGGGCGAGACCCAGTACTTC.

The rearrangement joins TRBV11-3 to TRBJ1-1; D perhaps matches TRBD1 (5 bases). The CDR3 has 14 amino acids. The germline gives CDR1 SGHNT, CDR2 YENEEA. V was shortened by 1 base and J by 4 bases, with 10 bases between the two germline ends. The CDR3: CASSLGGRATEAFF. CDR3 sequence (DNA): TGTGCCAGCAGCTTAGGGGGCAGGGCCACTGAAGCTTTCTTT.

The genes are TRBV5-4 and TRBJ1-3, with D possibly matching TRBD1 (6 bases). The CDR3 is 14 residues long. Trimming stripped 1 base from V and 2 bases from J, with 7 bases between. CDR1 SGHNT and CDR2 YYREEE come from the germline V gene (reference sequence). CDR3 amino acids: CASSLTGPGNTIYF. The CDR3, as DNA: TGTGCCAGCAGCTTGACAGGGCCTGGAAACACCATATATTTT.

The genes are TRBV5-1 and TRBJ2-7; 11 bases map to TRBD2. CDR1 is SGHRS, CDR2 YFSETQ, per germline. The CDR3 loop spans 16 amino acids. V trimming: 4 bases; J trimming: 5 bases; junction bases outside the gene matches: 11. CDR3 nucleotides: TGCGCCAGCAGCAACAAACTAGCGGGGGTAGGCCACGAGCAGTACTTC. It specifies CASSNKLAGVGHEQYF. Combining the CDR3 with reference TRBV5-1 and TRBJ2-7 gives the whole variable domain KAGVTQTPRYLIKTRGQQVTLSCSPISGHRSVSWYQQTPGQGLQFLFEYFSETQRNKGNFPGRFSGRQFSNSRSEMNVSTLELGDSALYLCASSNKLAGVGHEQYFGPGTRLTVT.

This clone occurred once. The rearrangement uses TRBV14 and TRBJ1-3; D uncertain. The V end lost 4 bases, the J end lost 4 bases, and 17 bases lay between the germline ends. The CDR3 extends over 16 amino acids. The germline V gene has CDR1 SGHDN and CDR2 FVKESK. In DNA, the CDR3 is TGTGCCAGCAGCCCCCTCACGGGAGGGTCCGGAAACACCATATATTTT. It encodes CASSPLTGGSGNTIYF.

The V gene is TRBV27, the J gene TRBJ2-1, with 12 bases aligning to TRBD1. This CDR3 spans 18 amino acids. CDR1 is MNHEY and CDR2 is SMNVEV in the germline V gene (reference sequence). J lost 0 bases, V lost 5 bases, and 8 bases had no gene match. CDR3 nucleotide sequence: TGTGCCAGCAGTAGAGGGACAGGGGGCTCCAGCTCCTACAATGAGCAGTTCTTC. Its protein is CASSRGTGGSSSYNEQFF.